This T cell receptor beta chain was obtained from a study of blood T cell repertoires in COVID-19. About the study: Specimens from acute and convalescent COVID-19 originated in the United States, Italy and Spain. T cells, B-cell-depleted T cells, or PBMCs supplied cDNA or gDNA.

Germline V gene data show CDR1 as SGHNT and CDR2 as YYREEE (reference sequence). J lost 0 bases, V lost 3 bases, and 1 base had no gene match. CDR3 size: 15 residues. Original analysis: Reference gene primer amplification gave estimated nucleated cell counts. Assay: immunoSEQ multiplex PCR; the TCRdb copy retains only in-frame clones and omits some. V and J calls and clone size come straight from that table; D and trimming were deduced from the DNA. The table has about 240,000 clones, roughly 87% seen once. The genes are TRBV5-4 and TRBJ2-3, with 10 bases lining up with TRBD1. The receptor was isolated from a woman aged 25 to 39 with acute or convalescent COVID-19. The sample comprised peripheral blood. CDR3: CASSWDRGSTDTQYF. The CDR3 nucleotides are TGTGCCAGCAGCTGGGACAGGGGAAGCACAGATACGCAGTATTTT.